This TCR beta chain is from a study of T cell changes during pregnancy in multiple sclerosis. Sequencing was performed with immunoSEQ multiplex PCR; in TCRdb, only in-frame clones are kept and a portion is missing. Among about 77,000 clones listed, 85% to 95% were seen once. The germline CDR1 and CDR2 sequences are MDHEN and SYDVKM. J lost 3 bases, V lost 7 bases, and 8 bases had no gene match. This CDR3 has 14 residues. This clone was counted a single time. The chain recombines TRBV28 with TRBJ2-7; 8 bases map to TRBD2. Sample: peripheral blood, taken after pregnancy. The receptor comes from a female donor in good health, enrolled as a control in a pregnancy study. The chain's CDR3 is CASTRGGTGYEQYF. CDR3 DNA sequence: TGTGCCAGCACCCGGGGGGGGACTGGCTACGAGCAGTACTTC.